This TCR beta chain is drawn from a study of blood T cell repertoires in COVID-19. Across the whole study: Samples representing acute and convalescent COVID-19 were sourced from the United States, Italy and Spain. PBMCs, B-cell-depleted T cells, or T cells provided the cDNA or gDNA that made up the material.

V was pared by 4 bases and J by 2 bases, with 9 bases of the junction left unmatched. The CDR3 spans 15 residues. Germline V gives CDR1 SGHKS, CDR2 YYEKEE (reference sequence). Original data processing: How many nucleated cells were present was estimated from reference gene primer amplification. The protocol was immunoSEQ multiplex PCR, while the TCRdb copy is restricted to in-frame clones and leaves out a portion. That table supplies the V and J calls and clone size; D and trimming were determined from the DNA. The sample shows fewer than 150,000 clones, around 79% of them seen only once. This sequence was found in a man older than 75 with acute or convalescent COVID-19. The sequenced sample was peripheral blood. V usage is TRBV5-5 and J usage is TRBJ2-7; 7 bases match TRBD2. CDR3 sequence: CASSPHWGGTYEQYF. The DNA of the CDR3 is TGTGCCAGCAGCCCGCACTGGGGGGGTACCTACGAGCAGTACTTC.